The rows below give T cell receptor beta chains drawn from one sample of a study of shared clonotypes between healthy human individuals. Clones were read by immunoSEQ multiplex PCR, and TCRdb kept only the in-frame ones, dropping some. This table has fewer than 1.6 million clones, roughly 98.5% appearing once. Sequences were obtained from naive CD4+ T cells sorted from blood. Source of these receptors: a young man in good health. Each CDR3 is given without its conserved first and last residue.

CDR3aa | j_gene | v_gene
ASSSLTGVGTEAF | TRBJ1-1 | TRBV28
SVGDRSYEQY | TRBJ2-7 | TRBV29-1
ASSQGLAGSGELF | TRBJ2-2 | TRBV5-1
ASNDYKYTEAF | TRBJ1-1 | TRBV2
ASSLPPTGDPTDTQY | TRBJ2-3 | TRBV28
ASSLDHGVLYGYT | TRBJ1-2 | TRBV5-5
ASSLGLTALRTYEQY | TRBJ2-7 | TRBV5-5
ASTPLDRTYEQY | TRBJ2-7 | TRBV5-1
SLKEGTQY | TRBJ2-5 | TRBV20-1
ASSFWDRANTEAF | TRBJ1-1 | TRBV28
AWSVRYARDGYT | TRBJ1-2 | TRBV30
ASSLGGESYEQY | TRBJ2-7 | TRBV28
ASSPIEGVVENEQF | TRBJ2-1 | TRBV18
ASSKGSRAGGPGETQY | TRBJ2-5 | TRBV21-1
ASSQEAGANTGELF | TRBJ2-2 | TRBV4-1
ASSPRTGWYEQY | TRBJ2-7 | TRBV5-1
ASSPGLAGFGNEQF | TRBJ2-1 | TRBV7-8
ASSLIGISEAF | TRBJ1-1 | TRBV11-2
ASSPTHTGELF | TRBJ2-2 | TRBV7-8
ASSVVGGPDTQY | TRBJ2-3 | TRBV9
ASSVGWQQETQY | TRBJ2-5 | TRBV9
ASSARVGYT | TRBJ1-2 | TRBV19
SVVGREMGNYGYT | TRBJ1-2 | TRBV29-1
ASSLAMREGYNEQF | TRBJ2-1 | TRBV5-1
ASSSERNEQF | TRBJ2-1 | TRBV7-3
ASSPDGYEQY | TRBJ2-7 | TRBV18
ASNPGRGGGKLF | TRBJ1-4 | TRBV28
ASSPGDLAVYEQY | TRBJ2-7 | TRBV28
ASRTGTVEKLF | TRBJ1-4 | TRBV19
ASSLQASDTQY | TRBJ2-3 | TRBV5-1